This T cell receptor beta chain derives from a study of blood T cells in healthy people across ages. This clonotype was counted once. What it binds is unknown. CDR3 length: 12 residues. V lost 7 bases to trimming and J lost 6 bases, with 12 bases between them. Germline-derived CDR1 and CDR2 are LGHNT and FRNRAP. Overall study results and limits: It was the long-lived donors that had more naive CD4+ cells and higher diversity than aged donors.

A sample-barcoded 5' primer and a J-beta primer mix were used in a second PCR of about 6 to 11 cycles. TCRdb ran MiXCR on the 5' RACE reads and lists one entry per CDR3 protein. The top ten clones hold roughly a sixth of a sample with 870,000 or so distinct CDR3 sequences, 29% of them seen once. The chain uses TRBV12-5 and TRBJ1-1; no definite D call. The sequence came from a woman of 80 years or more in good health. Sequenced input: blood. The CDR3 protein is CASEAGLSEAFF. CDR3 sequence (DNA): TGTGCTAGTGAGGCGGGATTGTCTGAAGCTTTCTTT.